This record looks at one TCR beta chain sequence and its context. Its antigen is unidentified. This specimen belongs to a study of healthy donors' naive CD4 and CD8 T cells. Trimming removed 4 bases from V and 4 bases from J; junction bases left unmatched: 5. Germline V gives CDR1 SGHRS, CDR2 YFSETQ. The CDR3 is 14 residues long. Naive T cells were sorted: CD4+CD8-CD45RO-CD45RA+ for CD4+, CD8+CD4-CD45RA+CD27bright for CD8+. Study-level findings and limits: Alpha and beta chains were sequenced in bulk without pairing. Naive CD4+ and CD8+ cells reportedly differed in usage of most V and J genes.

TCR libraries were built from around 0.45 ug of total RNA by linear amplification. Under the authors' procedure: Sequencing covered about 80,000 rearranged alpha-chain transcripts across a few healthy donors. TCRdb ran MiXCR on the reads and lists one entry per CDR3 protein. These V and J calls are TCRdb output, not the study's own analysis. The data show 150,000 to 200,000 distinct CDR3 sequences, around 70% seen once. The chain couples TRBV5-1 to TRBJ1-1; 9 nucleotides line up with TRBD1. The sequenced material came from naive CD4+ and CD8+ T cells sorted from blood, pooled from several donors. This sequence originates from a pool of human donors in good health; the sample pools cells from several healthy donors. CDR3 nucleotides: TGCGCCAGCAGCACACTGACAGGGGGCACTGAAGCTTTCTTT. Amino acid sequence: CASSTLTGGTEAFF.